This entry concerns a single T cell receptor (beta chain). This clone's antigen is unknown. No qualities accompany the bases; no much larger clone lies one base away. TCRbeta CDR3 regions were amplified from genomic DNA using the immunoSEQ Assay, a bias-controlled multiplex PCR. In the paper's pipeline: The number of nucleated cells in each sample was estimated by amplification of reference gene primers within the assay. To quantify the absolute abundance of each unique TCRbeta CDR3 rearrangement, sequence reads were collapsed and filtered. For each sample, productive Simpson clonality was calculated as the square root of Simpson's diversity index over productive rearrangements. TCRdb retrieved this table from immuneACCESS and kept in-frame rearrangements only. Not all clones are present; in checked studies, unresolved V genes account for under half, and no reason is known for the remainder. Clone size and the V and J calls come from that table; the DNA yielded D and trimming. Within this sample are approximately 360,000 clones, with approximately 88% of them counted one time only. Over 0.9% of the sample is in the top ten clones.

The data derive from a study of blood T cell repertoires in COVID-19 (dated by TCRdb to about 2020). Regarding the research as a whole: Samples from collaborators originated in the United States, Italy and Spain and spanned both the acute and convalescent phases of COVID-19. The material from the prospective study consisted of cDNA or gDNA derived from T cells, B-cell-depleted T cells, or PBMCs. Deeply sampled blood TCRbeta repertoires from subjects exposed to, actively infected with, or recovered from COVID-19 were included in the dataset. A freely available public database, intended as a resource for researchers studying the immune response to SARS-CoV-2, is where the repertoires were released. The samples were drawn from two sources: the first 160 participants of the ongoing ImmuneRACE study, and 950 to 1,500 subjects contributed by 6 global collaborators. A de-identified subject ID, COVID-19 status, age in years and sex were almost always included in the sample metadata. HLA class I and class II types, where available, came from metadata supplied by the sample provider rather than from assay-based typing.

General findings and caveats noted by the study authors: The amount of clinical and demographic metadata varied by source and participant and was provided uncurated.

Participants in the prospective study were enrolled through a virtual design, were aged roughly 18 to 100 years, and lived in 24 United States geographic areas. Cohort assignment in the prospective study relied on participant-reported clinical history from a screening survey and a study questionnaire. In the prospective study, mobile phlebotomists collected whole blood, serum and a nasopharyngeal or oropharyngeal swab from each participant. Participants in the prospective study had the option to provide additional blood draws and questionnaires over a roughly two-month period. Prospective study blood samples were shipped either frozen or at room temperature before DNA extraction. The CDR3, from cysteine to phenylalanine, totals 15 residues. The DNA shown is the 45-base CDR3, in frame from base 1. The V end gives up 6 bases and the J end 6 bases, leaving 12 bases in the junction not matched to a gene. CDR1 MNHEY and CDR2 SVGAGI are derived from the germline V gene.

The chain is assembled from TRBV6-5 and TRBJ2-3; TRBD1 agrees with 7 junctional bases. This TCR came from a woman aged 25-40 years with acute COVID-19. Source material: PBMCs or T cells enriched from blood (not recorded which). This receptor has the CDR3 CASRKGGAGSDTQYF. The sequenced DNA is TGTGCCAGCAGGAAAGGGGGCGCTGGGTCGGATACGCAGTATTTT.